Listed below are T cell receptor beta chains from one sample, sequenced in a study of blood T cell repertoires in COVID-19. Sequencing used immunoSEQ multiplex PCR; TCRdb keeps in-frame clones, though not all of them. The table records just over 200,000 clones, about nine tenths of them present only once. Input material: peripheral blood. Receptor source: an older man with acute or convalescent COVID-19. CDR3s include the opening cysteine and the closing phenylalanine or tryptophan. A D gene is named only where the DNA matches it firmly. Part of the rows lack a size; the others show once, few, many or a class for expanded clones.

V gene,clone size,D gene,J gene,CDR3 DNA,CDR3 protein
TRBV7-6,-,-,TRBJ2-7,TGTGCCAGCAGCTTAGCCTCTCAGGGCTACGAGCAGTACTTC,CASSLASQGYEQYF
TRBV7-9,-,-,TRBJ2-1,TGTGCCAGCAGATATCAGGGAGGTAATGGTAATGAGCAGTTCTTC,CASRYQGGNGNEQFF
TRBV6-2/TRBV6-3,-,-,TRBJ1-2,TGTGCCAGCAGCACCGGACAGAACTATGGCTACACCTTC,CASSTGQNYGYTF
TRBV6-5,once,TRBD1,TRBJ2-1,TGTGCCAGCCAGGGGGTAGCCTACAATGAGCAGTTCTTC,CASQGVAYNEQFF
TRBV24-1,-,-,TRBJ2-5,TGTGCCACCAGTGATCCCGGGACACCCCAAGAGACCCAGTACTTC,CATSDPGTPQETQYF
TRBV6-6,-,-,TRBJ1-4,TGTGCCAGCAGTCACCAGGTTGAAAAACTGTTTTTT,CASSHQVEKLFF
TRBV7-9,-,TRBD1,TRBJ1-1,TGTGCCAGCTCCGAGACAGGGGGTAGCACTGAAGCTTTCTTT,CASSETGGSTEAFF
TRBV10-1,-,TRBD2,TRBJ2-5,TGCGCCATTGGGGTAGCGGGGCAAGAGACCCAGTACTTC,CAIGVAGQETQYF
TRBV15,-,TRBD2,TRBJ2-7,TGTGCCACCAGCATAGCGGGAGTAAATGAGCAGTACTTC,CATSIAGVNEQYF
TRBV27,-,TRBD1,TRBJ2-7,TGTGCCAGCAGACAACAGGGGTACGAGCAGTACTTC,CASRQQGYEQYF
TRBV7-2,-,-,TRBJ2-2,TGTGCCAGCAGGGAGCGGTACACCGGGGAGCTGTTTTTT,CASRERYTGELFF
TRBV6-4,-,TRBD1,TRBJ2-2,TGTGCCAGCAGTGATCGGGACAGGAACACCGGGGAGCTGTTTTTT,CASSDRDRNTGELFF
TRBV11-2,-,-,TRBJ2-6,TGTGCCAGCAGCTTAGGGCTCACCAGCTCTGGGGCCAACGTCCTGACTTTC,CASSLGLTSSGANVLTF
TRBV27,-,-,TRBJ1-6,TGTGCCAGCAGTTTATATCTCTCTGGAGGGAATTCACCCCTCCACTTT,CASSLYLSGGNSPLHF
TRBV19,-,-,TRBJ2-1,TGTGCCAGTAGTACCCCCCCGGCGGGCAATGAGCAGTTCTTC,CASSTPPAGNEQFF
TRBV27,-,-,TRBJ1-2,TGTGCCAGCAGTCCCACGCCGGGGGTCTATGGCTACACCTTC,CASSPTPGVYGYTF
TRBV25-1,-,-,TRBJ1-5,TGTGCCAACCTTAGGGGCCGCAATCAGCCCCAGCATTTT,CANLRGRNQPQHF
TRBV7-9,-,TRBD1,TRBJ1-4,TGTGCCAGCAGCTTAACTGGACAGGTCGGACCCGAAAAACTGTTTTTT,CASSLTGQVGPEKLFF
TRBV18,-,-,TRBJ2-3,TGTGCCAGCTCACTAAACGACAGGGATACGCAGTATTTT,CASSLNDRDTQYF
TRBV7-2,-,TRBD1,TRBJ1-1,TGTGCCAGCAGGAGGACAGGGGCGAACACTGAAGCTTTCTTT,CASRRTGANTEAFF
TRBV7-3,-,-,TRBJ1-2,TGTGCCAGCAGCTTAACGTTAGGGGTTGGCTACACCTTC,CASSLTLGVGYTF
TRBV5-6,-,TRBD1,TRBJ1-1,TGTGCCAGCAGCATACCAGGGGGCTTCACTGAAGCTTTCTTT,CASSIPGGFTEAFF
TRBV4-1,-,-,TRBJ1-2,TGCGCCAGCAGCCAAGCACCAGGGGTGAGCTATGGCTACACCTTC,CASSQAPGVSYGYTF
TRBV28,-,-,TRBJ2-4,TGTGCCAGCAGTTTTTCATTGGCGGGGGCCCGAACCAAAAACATTCAGTACTTC,CASSFSLAGARTKNIQYF
TRBV10-3,once,TRBD2,TRBJ2-7,TGTGCCATCTGTGAGCGGGAGGGTTACGAGCAGTACTTC,CAICEREGYEQYF